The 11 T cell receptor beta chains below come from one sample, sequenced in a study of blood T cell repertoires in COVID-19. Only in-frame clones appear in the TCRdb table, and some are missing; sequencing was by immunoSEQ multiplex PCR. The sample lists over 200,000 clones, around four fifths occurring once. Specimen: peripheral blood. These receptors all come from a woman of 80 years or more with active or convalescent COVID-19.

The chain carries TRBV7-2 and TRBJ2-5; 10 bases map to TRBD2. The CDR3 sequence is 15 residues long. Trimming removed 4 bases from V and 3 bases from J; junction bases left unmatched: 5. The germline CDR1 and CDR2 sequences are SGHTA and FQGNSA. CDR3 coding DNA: TGTGCCAGCAGCTACAGCGGGAGGGGTGAAGAGACCCAGTACTTC. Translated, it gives CASSYSGRGEETQYF.

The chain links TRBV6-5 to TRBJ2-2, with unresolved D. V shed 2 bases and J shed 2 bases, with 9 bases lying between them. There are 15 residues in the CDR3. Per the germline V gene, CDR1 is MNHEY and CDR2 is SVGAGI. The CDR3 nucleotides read TGTGCCAGCAGTTACCGGAGATTAAACACCGGGGAGCTGTTTTTT. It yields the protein CASSYRRLNTGELFF.

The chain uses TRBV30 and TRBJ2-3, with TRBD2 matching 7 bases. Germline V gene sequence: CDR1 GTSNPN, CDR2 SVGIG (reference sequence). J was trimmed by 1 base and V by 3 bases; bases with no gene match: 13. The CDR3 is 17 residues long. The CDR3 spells CAWSSGDGPRGTDTQYF. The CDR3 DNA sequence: TGTGCCTGGAGCAGCGGGGATGGGCCCCGAGGCACAGATACGCAGTATTTT.

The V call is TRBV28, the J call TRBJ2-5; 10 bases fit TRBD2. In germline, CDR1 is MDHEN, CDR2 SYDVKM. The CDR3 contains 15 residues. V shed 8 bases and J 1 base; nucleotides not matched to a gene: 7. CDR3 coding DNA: TGTGCCAGCGGTGGAGCGGGGGGGCGCCAAGAGACCCAGTACTTC. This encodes CASGGAGGRQETQYF.

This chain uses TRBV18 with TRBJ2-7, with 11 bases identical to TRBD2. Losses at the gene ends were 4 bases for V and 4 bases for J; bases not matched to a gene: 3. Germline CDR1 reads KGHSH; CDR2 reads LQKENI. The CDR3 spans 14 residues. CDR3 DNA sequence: TGTGCCAGCTCACGTAGCGGGGGGGTTTACGAGCAGTACTTC. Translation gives CASSRSGGVYEQYF.

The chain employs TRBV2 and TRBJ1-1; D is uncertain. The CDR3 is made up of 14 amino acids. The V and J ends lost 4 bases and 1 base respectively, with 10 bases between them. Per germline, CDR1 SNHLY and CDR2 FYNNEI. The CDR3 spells CASSVQRANTEAFF. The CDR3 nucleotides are TGTGCCAGCAGTGTACAGAGGGCGAACACTGAAGCTTTCTTT.

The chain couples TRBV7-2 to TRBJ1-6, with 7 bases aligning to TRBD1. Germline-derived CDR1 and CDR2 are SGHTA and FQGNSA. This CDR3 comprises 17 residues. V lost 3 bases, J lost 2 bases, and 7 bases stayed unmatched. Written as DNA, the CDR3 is TGTGCCAGCAGCTTTTACAGGGGCTTAACCTATAATTCACCCCTCCACTTT. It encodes CASSFYRGLTYNSPLHF.

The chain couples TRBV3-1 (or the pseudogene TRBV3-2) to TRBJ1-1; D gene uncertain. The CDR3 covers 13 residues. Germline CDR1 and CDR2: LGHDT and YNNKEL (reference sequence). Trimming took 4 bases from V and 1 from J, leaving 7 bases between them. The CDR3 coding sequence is TGTGCCAGCAGCCCACAGAGGAACACTGAAGCTTTCTTT. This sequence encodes CASSPQRNTEAFF.

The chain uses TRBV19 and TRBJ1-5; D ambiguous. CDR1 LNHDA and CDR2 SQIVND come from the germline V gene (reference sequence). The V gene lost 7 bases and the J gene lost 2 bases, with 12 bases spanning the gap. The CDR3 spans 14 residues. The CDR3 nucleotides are TGTGCCAGTACCGACTCTTGGGGCAATCAGCCCCAGCATTTT. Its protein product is CASTDSWGNQPQHF.

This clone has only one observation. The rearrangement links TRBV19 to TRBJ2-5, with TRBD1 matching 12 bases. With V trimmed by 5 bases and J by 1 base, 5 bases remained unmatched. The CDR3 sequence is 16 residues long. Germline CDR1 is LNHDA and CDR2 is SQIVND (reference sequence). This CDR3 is CASSWGTGGFQETQYF. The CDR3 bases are TGTGCCAGTAGTTGGGGGACAGGGGGCTTCCAAGAGACCCAGTACTTC.

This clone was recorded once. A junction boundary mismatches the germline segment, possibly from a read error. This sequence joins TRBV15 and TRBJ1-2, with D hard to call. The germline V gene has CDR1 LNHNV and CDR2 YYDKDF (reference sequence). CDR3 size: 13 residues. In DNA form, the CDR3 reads TGTGCCACCAGCAGAGATCGGTTTGAGGGCTGCACCTTC. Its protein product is CATSRDRFEGCTF.